This T cell receptor (beta chain) originates from a study of OX40 agonist ivuxolimab in advanced cancers. The study, taken as a whole, reports: The specificity for antigen of the expanded peripheral T cells was not determined.

Germline V gene sequence: CDR1 MNHEY, CDR2 SMNVEV (reference sequence). J was trimmed by 7 bases and V by 5 bases; bases with no gene match: 6. CDR3 length equals 14 residues. For this clone: Antigen: not known.

Using immunoSEQ multiplex PCR, the repertoire was profiled, and TCRdb retains in-frame clones only, with some absent. The sample contains about 69,000 clones, nearly 90% of which appear only once. Sequencing was performed on CD4+ or CD8+ T cells sorted from blood, taken in a trial of the OX40 agonist ivuxolimab. This sequence joins TRBV27 and TRBJ2-7; 12 nucleotides align to TRBD1. This TCR derives from an adult with an advanced solid tumor such as melanoma, head and neck, liver or kidney cancer. The CDR3 DNA follows: TGTGCCAGCAGTCCGGGACAGGGGGCGAGGGAGCAGTACTTC. This encodes CASSPGQGAREQYF.